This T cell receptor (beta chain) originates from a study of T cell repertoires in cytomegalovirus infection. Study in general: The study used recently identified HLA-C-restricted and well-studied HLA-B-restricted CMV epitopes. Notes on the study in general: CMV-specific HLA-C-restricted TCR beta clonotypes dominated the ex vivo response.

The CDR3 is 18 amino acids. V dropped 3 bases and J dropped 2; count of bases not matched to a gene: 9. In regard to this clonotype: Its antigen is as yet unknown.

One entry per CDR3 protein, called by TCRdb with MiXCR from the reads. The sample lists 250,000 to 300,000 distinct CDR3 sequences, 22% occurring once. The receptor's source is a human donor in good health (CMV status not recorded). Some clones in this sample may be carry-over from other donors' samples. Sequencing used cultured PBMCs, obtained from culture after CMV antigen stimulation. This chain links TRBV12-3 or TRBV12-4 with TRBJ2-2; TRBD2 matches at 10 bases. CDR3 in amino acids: CASSFEGTSGTNTGELFF. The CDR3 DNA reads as TGTGCCAGCAGTTTTGAGGGCACTAGCGGGACCAACACCGGGGAGCTGTTTTTT.